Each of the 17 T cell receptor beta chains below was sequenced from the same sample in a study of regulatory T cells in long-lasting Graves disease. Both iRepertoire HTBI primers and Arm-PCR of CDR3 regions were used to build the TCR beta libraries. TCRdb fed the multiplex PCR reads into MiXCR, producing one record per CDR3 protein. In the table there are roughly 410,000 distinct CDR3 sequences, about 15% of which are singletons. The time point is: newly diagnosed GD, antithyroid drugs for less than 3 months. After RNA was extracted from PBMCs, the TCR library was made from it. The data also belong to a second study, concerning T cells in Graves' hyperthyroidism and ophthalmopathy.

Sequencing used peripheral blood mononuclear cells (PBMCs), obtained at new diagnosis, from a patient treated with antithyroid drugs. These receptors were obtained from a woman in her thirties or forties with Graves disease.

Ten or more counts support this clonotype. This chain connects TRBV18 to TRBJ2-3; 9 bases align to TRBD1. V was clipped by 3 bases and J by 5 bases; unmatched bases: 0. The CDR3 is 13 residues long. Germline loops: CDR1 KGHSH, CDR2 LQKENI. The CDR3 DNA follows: TGTGCCAGCTCACCGGGACAGGGAGATACGCAGTATTTT. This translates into CASSPGQGDTQYF.

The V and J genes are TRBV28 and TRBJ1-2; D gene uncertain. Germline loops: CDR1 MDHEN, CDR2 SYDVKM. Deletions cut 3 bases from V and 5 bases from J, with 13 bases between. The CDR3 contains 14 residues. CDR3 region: CASSLSSELYGYTF. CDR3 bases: TGTGCCAGCAGTTTGTCGTCAGAGCTTTATGGCTACACCTTC.

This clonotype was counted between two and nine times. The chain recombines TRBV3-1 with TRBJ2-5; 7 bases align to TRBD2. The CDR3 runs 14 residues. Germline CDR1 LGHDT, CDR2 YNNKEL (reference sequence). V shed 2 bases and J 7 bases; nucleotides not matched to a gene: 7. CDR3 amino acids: CASSQQGGGGTQYF. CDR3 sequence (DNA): TGTGCCAGCAGCCAACAGGGAGGCGGGGGGACCCAGTACTTC.

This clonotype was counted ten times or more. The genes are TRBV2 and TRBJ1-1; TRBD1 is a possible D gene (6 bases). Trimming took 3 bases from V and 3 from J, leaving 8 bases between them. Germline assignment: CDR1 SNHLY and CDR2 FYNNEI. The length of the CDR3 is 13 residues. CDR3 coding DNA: TGTGCCAGCAGTGATCAGGGGTACACTGAAGCTTTCTTT. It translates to CASSDQGYTEAFF.

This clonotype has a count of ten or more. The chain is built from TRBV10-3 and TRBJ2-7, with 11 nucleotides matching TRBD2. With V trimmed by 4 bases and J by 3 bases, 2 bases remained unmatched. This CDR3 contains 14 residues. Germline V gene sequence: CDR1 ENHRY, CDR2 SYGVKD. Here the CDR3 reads CAISVGTSGYEQYF. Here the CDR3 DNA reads TGTGCCATCAGTGTCGGGACTAGCGGCTACGAGCAGTACTTC.

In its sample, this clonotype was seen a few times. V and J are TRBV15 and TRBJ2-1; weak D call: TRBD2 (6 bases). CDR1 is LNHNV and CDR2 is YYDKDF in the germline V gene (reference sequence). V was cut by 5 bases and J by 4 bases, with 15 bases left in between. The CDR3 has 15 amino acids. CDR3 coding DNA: TGTGCCACCAGCGCGGGACCGAAGGGGTACAATGAGCAGTTCTTC. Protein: CATSAGPKGYNEQFF.

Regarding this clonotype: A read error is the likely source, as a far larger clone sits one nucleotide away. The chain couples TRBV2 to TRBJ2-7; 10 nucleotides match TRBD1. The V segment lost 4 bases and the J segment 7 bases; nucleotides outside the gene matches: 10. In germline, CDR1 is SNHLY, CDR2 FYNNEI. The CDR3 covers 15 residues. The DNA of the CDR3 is TGTGCCAGCAGTGGTCCCGGGACAGGGGTCAATGAGCAGTACTTC. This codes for CASSGPGTGVNEQYF.

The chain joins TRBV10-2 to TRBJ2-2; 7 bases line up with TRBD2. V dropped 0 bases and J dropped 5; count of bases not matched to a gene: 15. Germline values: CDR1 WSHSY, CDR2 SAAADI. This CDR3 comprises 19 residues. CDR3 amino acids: CASSESVAIGRERTGELFF. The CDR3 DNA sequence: TGCGCCAGCAGTGAGTCGGTGGCAATAGGGCGGGAGAGGACCGGGGAGCTGTTTTTT.

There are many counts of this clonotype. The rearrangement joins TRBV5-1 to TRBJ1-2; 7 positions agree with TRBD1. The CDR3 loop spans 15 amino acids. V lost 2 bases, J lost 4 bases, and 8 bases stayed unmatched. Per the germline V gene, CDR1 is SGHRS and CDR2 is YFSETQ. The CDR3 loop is CASSLEAGTAYGYTF. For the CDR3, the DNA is TGCGCCAGCAGCTTAGAAGCCGGGACAGCCTATGGCTACACCTTC.

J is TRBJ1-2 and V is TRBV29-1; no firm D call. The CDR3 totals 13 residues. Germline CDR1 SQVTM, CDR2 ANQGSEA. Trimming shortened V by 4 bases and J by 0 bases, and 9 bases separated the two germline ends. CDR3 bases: TGCAGCGTTGGAACGGGTCCTAACTATGGCTACACCTTC. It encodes CSVGTGPNYGYTF.

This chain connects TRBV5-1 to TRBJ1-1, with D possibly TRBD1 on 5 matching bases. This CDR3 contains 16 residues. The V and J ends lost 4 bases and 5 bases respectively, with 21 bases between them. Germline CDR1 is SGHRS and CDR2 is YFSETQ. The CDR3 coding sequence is TGCGCCAGCAGCCCTCAGCACGGGGGGGTGGCAACTGAAGCTTTCTTT. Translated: CASSPQHGGVATEAFF.

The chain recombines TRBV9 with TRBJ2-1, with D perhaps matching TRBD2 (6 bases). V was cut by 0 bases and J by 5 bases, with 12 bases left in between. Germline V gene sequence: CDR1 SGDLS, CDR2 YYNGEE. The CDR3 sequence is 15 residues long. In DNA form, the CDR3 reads TGTGCCAGCAGCGTAGTGGAGGGAATCGACAATGAGCAGTTCTTC. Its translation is CASSVVEGIDNEQFF.

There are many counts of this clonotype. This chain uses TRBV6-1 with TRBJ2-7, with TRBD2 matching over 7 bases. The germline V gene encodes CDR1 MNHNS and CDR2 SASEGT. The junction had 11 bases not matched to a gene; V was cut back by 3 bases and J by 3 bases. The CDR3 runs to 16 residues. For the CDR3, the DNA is TGTGCCAGCAGTGAGGCTGTTGCGGGAGATTTCTACGAGCAGTACTTC. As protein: CASSEAVAGDFYEQYF.

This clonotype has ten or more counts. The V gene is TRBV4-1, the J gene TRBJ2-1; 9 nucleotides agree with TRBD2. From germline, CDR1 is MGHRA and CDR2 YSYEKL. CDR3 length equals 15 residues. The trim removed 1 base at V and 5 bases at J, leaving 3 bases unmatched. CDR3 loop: CASSQALAGHNEQFF. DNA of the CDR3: TGCGCCAGCAGCCAAGCGCTAGCGGGGCACAATGAGCAGTTCTTC.

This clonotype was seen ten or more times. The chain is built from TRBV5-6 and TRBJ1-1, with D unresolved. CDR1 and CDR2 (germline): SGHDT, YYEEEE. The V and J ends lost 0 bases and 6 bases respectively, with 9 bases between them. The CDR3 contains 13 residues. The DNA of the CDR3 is TGTGCCAGCAGCTTGGGTGTGGGGTCTGAAGCTTTCTTT. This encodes CASSLGVGSEAFF. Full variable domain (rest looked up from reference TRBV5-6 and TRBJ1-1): DAGVTQSPTHLIKTRGQQVTLRCSPKSGHDTVSWYQQALGQGPQFIFQYYEEEERQRGNFPDRFSGHQFPNYSSELNVNALLLGDSALYLCASSLGVGSEAFFGQGTRLTVV.

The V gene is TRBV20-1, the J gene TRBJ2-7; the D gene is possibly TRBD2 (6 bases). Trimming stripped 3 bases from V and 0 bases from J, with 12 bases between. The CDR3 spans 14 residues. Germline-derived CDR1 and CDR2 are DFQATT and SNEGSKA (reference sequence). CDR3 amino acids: CSARDYTSSYEQYF. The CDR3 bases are TGCAGTGCTAGGGACTATACGAGCTCCTACGAGCAGTACTTC.

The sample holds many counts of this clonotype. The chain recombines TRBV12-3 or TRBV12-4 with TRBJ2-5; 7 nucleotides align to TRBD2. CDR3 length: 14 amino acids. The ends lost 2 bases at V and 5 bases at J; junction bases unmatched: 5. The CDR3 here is CASSLRAGVETQYF. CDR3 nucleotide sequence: TGTGCCAGCAGTTTAAGGGCGGGAGTTGAGACCCAGTACTTC.